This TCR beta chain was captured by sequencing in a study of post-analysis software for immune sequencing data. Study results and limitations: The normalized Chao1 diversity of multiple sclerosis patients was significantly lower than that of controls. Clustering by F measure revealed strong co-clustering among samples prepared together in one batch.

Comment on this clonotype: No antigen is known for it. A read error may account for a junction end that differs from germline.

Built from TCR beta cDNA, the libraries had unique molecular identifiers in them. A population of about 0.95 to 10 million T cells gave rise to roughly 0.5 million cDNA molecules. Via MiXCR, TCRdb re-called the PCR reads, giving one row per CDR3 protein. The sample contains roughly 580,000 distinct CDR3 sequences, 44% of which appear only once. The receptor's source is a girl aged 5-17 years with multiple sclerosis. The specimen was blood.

The DNA of the CDR3 is TGTGCCAGCGGCTTATTCGGAGAGACCGGACCCCTCCACTTT. Protein product: CASGLFGETGPLHF. The V gene is TRBV7-6, the J gene TRBJ1-6; D unclear. The CDR3 runs to 14 residues. Germline assignment: CDR1 SGHVS and CDR2 FNYEAQ.